Presented here are 4 T cell receptor beta chains from one specimen sequenced in a study of blood T cell repertoires in COVID-19. Libraries were prepared by immunoSEQ multiplex PCR; TCRdb keeps only in-frame clonotypes and omits some of them. This sample has over 85,000 clones, with 80% to 90% found just once. The sequenced material came from peripheral blood. All receptors derive from a human donor with COVID-19, enrolled during active disease. The donor label of this sample is uncertain.

The V and J genes are TRBV6-4 and TRBJ2-5; 9 bases align to TRBD2. Trimming removed 4 bases from V and 4 bases from J; junction bases left unmatched: 7. Germline V gives CDR1 MRHNA, CDR2 SNTAGT. This CDR3 is built from 15 residues. In DNA, the CDR3 is TGTGCCAGCAGTGCCGTAGCGGGGGTGGCAGAGACCCAGTACTTC. Amino acids: CASSAVAGVAETQYF.

This chain joins TRBV11-3 and TRBJ1-6; no reliable D call. The V end lost 0 bases, the J end lost 6 bases, and 6 bases lay between the germline ends. The CDR3 runs 14 residues. Germline CDR1 SGHNT, CDR2 YENEEA. The CDR3 region is CASSLEAGNSPLHF. CDR3 DNA sequence: TGTGCCAGCAGCTTAGAGGCGGGTAATTCACCCCTCCACTTT.

V and J are TRBV4-2 and TRBJ1-4; unclear D gene. This CDR3 region has 14 residues. V was pared by 4 bases and J by 8 bases, with 14 bases between. The germline CDR1 and CDR2 sequences are LGHNA and YNFKEQ. The CDR3 coding sequence is TGTGCCAGCAGCCTCCCGAGGGCGGACGAAAAACTGTTTTTT. It encodes CASSLPRADEKLFF.

The V call is TRBV19, the J call TRBJ2-7; 8 nucleotides line up with TRBD1. Germline-derived CDR1 and CDR2 are LNHDA and SQIVND (reference sequence). V shed 5 bases and J 7 bases; nucleotides not matched to a gene: 19. The CDR3 totals 17 residues. Here the CDR3 DNA reads TGTGCCAGTAGTCTGGCGGGGACAGGTCTTCTCTCTAGGGAGCAGTACTTC. Translation: CASSLAGTGLLSREQYF.